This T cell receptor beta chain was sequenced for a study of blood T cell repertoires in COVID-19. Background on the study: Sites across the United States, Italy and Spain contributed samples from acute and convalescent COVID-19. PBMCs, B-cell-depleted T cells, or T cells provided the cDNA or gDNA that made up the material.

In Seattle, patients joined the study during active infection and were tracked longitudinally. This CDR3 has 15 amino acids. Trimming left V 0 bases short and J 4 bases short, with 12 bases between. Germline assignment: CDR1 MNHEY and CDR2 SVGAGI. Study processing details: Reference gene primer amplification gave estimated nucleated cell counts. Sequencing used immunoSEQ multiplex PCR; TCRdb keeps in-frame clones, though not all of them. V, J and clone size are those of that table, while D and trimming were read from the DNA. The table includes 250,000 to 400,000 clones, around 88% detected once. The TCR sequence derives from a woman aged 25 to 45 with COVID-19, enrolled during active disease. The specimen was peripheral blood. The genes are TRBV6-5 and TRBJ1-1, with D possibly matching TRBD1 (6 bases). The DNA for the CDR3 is TGTGCCAGCAGTTACTCGCAGGGGATAGGCACTGAAGCTTTCTTT. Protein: CASSYSQGIGTEAFF.